This TCR beta chain was recovered during a study of T cells in Graves' hyperthyroidism and ophthalmopathy. Germline CDR1 MNHNS, CDR2 SASEGT. The ends lost 4 bases at V and 7 bases at J; junction bases unmatched: 6. The CDR3 sequence is 14 residues long. Amplified regions were TCR beta CDR3 sequences from RNA transcripts. The HTBI primer set served for first-round RT-PCR of the TCR CDR3. TCRdb reprocessed the multiplex PCR reads via MiXCR and lists one record per CDR3 protein. In the table there are hundreds of thousands of distinct CDR3 sequences, around 20% of which are singletons. This clonotype was obtained from a woman aged 45-65 years with Graves' hyperthyroidism that later progressed to Graves' ophthalmopathy. This rearrangement joins TRBV6-1 to TRBJ2-2, with 7 bases fitting TRBD1. The sequenced material came from blood. DNA of the CDR3: TGTGCCAGCAGTGCACGGACAGGTGACGGGGAGCTGTTTTTT. This sequence encodes CASSARTGDGELFF.